Below, 2 T cell receptor beta chains from the same sample are listed, as sequenced in a study of cytomegalovirus exposure and HLA in healthy donors. Vbeta (60) and Jbeta (13) primers were used in the PCR. Profiled with immunoSEQ multiplex PCR; TCRdb holds only in-frame clones, not every one. The data show about 150,000 clones, with 85% seen just once and 1% held by the top ten. The sequencing input was PBMCs. These receptor sequences come from a boy aged 2 to 9 in good health and CMV-seronegative.

The chain uses TRBV7-8 and TRBJ2-5; 9 bases line up with TRBD2. The CDR3 spans 16 residues. V shed 3 bases, J shed 3 bases, and the junction held 8 bases outside the gene matches. Germline-derived CDR1 and CDR2 are SGHVS and FQNEAQ. The chain's CDR3 is CASSFLLTSGKETQYF. CDR3 nucleotides: TGTGCCAGCAGCTTCCTACTGACTAGCGGCAAAGAGACCCAGTACTTC.

This chain uses TRBV4-1 with TRBJ2-1, with 9 bases matching TRBD1. Germline V gene sequence: CDR1 MGHRA, CDR2 YSYEKL. The V segment lost 4 bases and the J segment 7 bases; nucleotides outside the gene matches: 8. The CDR3 contains 15 residues. The DNA for the CDR3 is TGCGCCAGCAGCCCCAGGGACAGGGTGCGGAATGAGCAGTTCTTC. This translates into CASSPRDRVRNEQFF.